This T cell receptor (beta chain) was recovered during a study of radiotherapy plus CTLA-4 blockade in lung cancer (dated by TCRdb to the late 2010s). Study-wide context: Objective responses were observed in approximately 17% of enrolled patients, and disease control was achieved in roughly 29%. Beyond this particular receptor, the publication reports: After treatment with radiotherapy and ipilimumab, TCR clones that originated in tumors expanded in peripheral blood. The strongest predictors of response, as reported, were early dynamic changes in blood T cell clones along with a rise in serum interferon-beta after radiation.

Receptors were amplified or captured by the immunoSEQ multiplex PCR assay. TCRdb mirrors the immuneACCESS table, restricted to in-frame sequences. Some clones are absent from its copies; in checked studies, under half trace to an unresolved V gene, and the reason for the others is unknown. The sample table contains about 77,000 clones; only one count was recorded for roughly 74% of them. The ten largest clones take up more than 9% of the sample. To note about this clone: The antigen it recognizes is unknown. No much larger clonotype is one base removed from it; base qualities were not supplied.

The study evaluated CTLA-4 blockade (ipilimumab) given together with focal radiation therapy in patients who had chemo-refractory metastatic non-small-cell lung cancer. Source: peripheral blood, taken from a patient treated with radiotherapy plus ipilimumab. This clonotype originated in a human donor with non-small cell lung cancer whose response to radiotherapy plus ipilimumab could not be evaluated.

The CDR3 amino acid sequence is: CASSSIQGVGSPLHF. The nucleotide sequence reads as follows: TGTGCCAGCAGCTCCATACAGGGGGTTGGCTCACCCCTCCACTTT. The sequence joins TRBV7-9 to TRBJ1-6; 8 of the junction bases match TRBD1. The CDR3 runs 15 amino acids, cysteine and phenylalanine included. CDR3 DNA is the only sequence kept; it has 45 bases, read in frame from the first base. Here V drops 4 bases and J drops 10 bases, and the junction holds 9 bases not matched to any gene. Via the germline V gene (reference sequence), CDR1 is SEHNR and CDR2 FQNEAQ.